These 16 T cell receptor beta chains originate from one sample sequenced in a study of blood T cell repertoires in COVID-19. Profiling relied on immunoSEQ multiplex PCR, and the TCRdb table lists in-frame clones only, not all of them. The repertoire consists of 95,000 to 110,000 clones, with roughly 90% occurring once and the leading ten covering around 3.7%. The sample comprised peripheral blood. These receptors were obtained from a woman aged 55-70 years with acute or convalescent COVID-19.

This sequence joins TRBV7-9 and TRBJ1-1; no clear D. Looked up from germline, CDR1 is SEHNR and CDR2 is FQNEAQ (reference sequence). The CDR3 is 12 residues long. V was clipped by 6 bases and J by 5 bases, with 10 bases between them. The CDR3: CASSLTETEAFF. CDR3 bases: TGTGCCAGCAGTTTGACTGAAACTGAAGCTTTCTTT.

The chain joins TRBV29-1 to TRBJ1-2; D is ambiguous. The CDR3 has 15 residues. CDR1 and CDR2 (germline): SQVTM, ANQGSEA. V gave up 2 bases and J gave up 0 bases, with 13 bases separating them. CDR3 nucleotide sequence: TGCAGCGTTGAAAATAGCGACCAATCTAACTATGGCTACACCTTC. Protein sequence: CSVENSDQSNYGYTF.

This clone has just one count. The V gene is TRBV11-2, the J gene TRBJ2-7, with TRBD2 as a possible D gene (6 bases). The CDR3 is made up of 14 amino acids. V gave up 1 base and J gave up 2 bases, with 9 bases separating them. The V gene's germline CDR1 is SGHAT and CDR2 FQNNGV. The CDR3 here is CASSLGLGTYEQYV. Here the CDR3 DNA reads TGTGCCAGCAGCTTAGGACTAGGCACCTACGAGCAGTACGTC.

The CDR3 protein is CASSPTDRLANQPQHF. The CDR3 DNA follows: TGTGCCAGCTCCCCTACCGACAGGCTCGCCAATCAGCCCCAGCATTTT. The chain uses TRBV18 and TRBJ1-5; tentatively, D is TRBD1 (6 bases). This CDR3 spans 16 amino acids. Germline-derived CDR1 and CDR2 are KGHSH and LQKENI. The V end was cut by 6 bases, the J end by 3 bases, with 18 bases between.

The rearrangement uses TRBV29-1 and TRBJ2-2; 13 bases are shared with TRBD2. Germline CDR1 reads SQVTM; CDR2 reads ANQGSEA. The CDR3 runs 15 residues. The trim removed 4 bases at V and 7 bases at J, leaving 6 bases unmatched. The DNA of the CDR3 is TGCAGCGTTGGGACTAGCGGGAGTCGGGGCGGGGAGCTGTTTTTT. Translated, it gives CSVGTSGSRGGELFF.

The rearrangement links TRBV5-1 to TRBJ1-6; a possible D gene is TRBD1 (5 bases). CDR3 length equals 14 residues. Germline assignment: CDR1 SGHRS and CDR2 YFSETQ. The V gene lost 4 bases and the J gene lost 6 bases, with 11 bases spanning the gap. This chain's CDR3 is CASSPDMFNSPLHF. The CDR3 nucleotides read TGCGCCAGCAGCCCGGACATGTTTAATTCACCCCTCCACTTT.

The V call is TRBV9, the J call TRBJ1-2, with D possibly being TRBD1 (6 bases). CDR3 length: 15 residues. Germline lookup yields CDR1 SGDLS and CDR2 YYNGEE. Trimming took off 0 bases at V and 7 bases at J, with 16 bases between the two ends. In DNA, the CDR3 is TGTGCCAGCAGCGTAGAGGACAGCCCTTCGGGTGGCTACACCTTC. It translates to CASSVEDSPSGGYTF.

The chain combines TRBV12-3 or TRBV12-4 with TRBJ2-1; maybe TRBD2 (6 bases). CDR3 length: 12 amino acids. Trimming pared 6 bases from V and 7 bases from J, leaving 10 bases between. CDR3 protein: CASSPGVNEQFF. In DNA form, the CDR3 reads TGTGCCAGCAGCCCGGGGGTGAATGAGCAGTTCTTC.

A single count supports this clone. This rearrangement joins TRBV30 to TRBJ1-2; TRBD1 agrees at 8 bases. The V segment lost 2 bases and the J segment 4 bases; nucleotides outside the gene matches: 9. The germline V gene has CDR1 GTSNPN and CDR2 SVGIG (reference sequence). The CDR3 has 15 residues. The CDR3 region has the DNA TGTGCCTGGAGTCTTTCAGGGGGCGGGGGCTATGGCTACACCTTC. Translation gives CAWSLSGGGGYGYTF.

This sequence joins TRBV10-3 and TRBJ2-1; 10 nucleotides agree with TRBD2. Looked up from germline, CDR1 is ENHRY and CDR2 is SYGVKD. This CDR3 has 18 residues. Germline trimming cut 7 bases from V and 7 bases from J; bases unmatched to any gene: 19. The CDR3 protein is CAIKETPGLANFTNEQFF. CDR3 DNA sequence: TGTGCCATCAAAGAAACCCCGGGACTAGCGAACTTTACGAATGAGCAGTTCTTC.

The chain links TRBV28 to TRBJ1-1; a weak D match, TRBD1 (6 bases). The length of the CDR3 is 14 residues. Trimming removed 8 bases from V and 1 base from J, with 14 bases in between. Per germline, CDR1 MDHEN and CDR2 SYDVKM. The CDR3 spells CASHYTGTNTEAFF. DNA for the CDR3: TGTGCCAGCCACTACACAGGGACGAACACTGAAGCTTTCTTT.

J is TRBJ1-2 and V is TRBV3-1 (or the pseudogene TRBV3-2); D is undetermined. V was clipped by 1 base and J by 3 bases, with 15 bases between them. This CDR3 contains 16 residues. Looked up from germline, CDR1 is LGHDT and CDR2 is YNNKEL (reference sequence). The CDR3 DNA reads as TGTGCCAGCAGCCAAGTAGGAGACTACCGTCACTATGGCTACACCTTC. Encoded protein: CASSQVGDYRHYGYTF.

This chain links TRBV7-8 with TRBJ2-5, with 14 positions matching TRBD2. Germline loops: CDR1 SGHVS, CDR2 FQNEAQ. The CDR3 spans 16 residues. The J segment lost 2 bases and the V segment lost 1 base, leaving 0 bases of the junction unmatched. The CDR3 DNA follows: TGTGCCAGCAGCTTAGGGACTAGCGGGAGGCAAGAGACCCAGTACTTC. Translated, it gives CASSLGTSGRQETQYF.

The chain carries TRBV6-5 and TRBJ1-4; D is perhaps TRBD1 (5 bases). The CDR3 has 14 amino acids. The V and J ends lost 2 bases and 10 bases respectively, with 14 bases between them. Looked up from germline, CDR1 is MNHEY and CDR2 is SVGAGI. Here the CDR3 reads CASSYGGGGTKLFF. The CDR3 DNA reads as TGTGCCAGCAGTTACGGAGGTGGCGGGACAAAACTGTTTTTT.

The chain is built from TRBV5-1 and TRBJ1-5, with unresolved D. Germline V lookup: CDR1 SGHRS, CDR2 YFSETQ. The CDR3 totals 18 residues. Trimming left V 2 bases short and J 4 bases short, with 22 bases between. CDR3 loop: CASSFTVGAPNSNQPQHF. For the CDR3, the DNA is TGCGCCAGCAGCTTCACAGTGGGAGCGCCGAATAGTAATCAGCCCCAGCATTTT. Filled out from reference TRBV5-1 and TRBJ1-5, the complete variable domain reads KAGVTQTPRYLIKTRGQQVTLSCSPISGHRSVSWYQQTPGQGLQFLFEYFSETQRNKGNFPGRFSGRQFSNSRSEMNVSTLELGDSALYLCASSFTVGAPNSNQPQHFGDGTRLSIL.

The V gene is TRBV7-9, the J gene TRBJ1-3; TRBD1 is a possible D gene (6 bases). Looked up from germline, CDR1 is SEHNR and CDR2 is FQNEAQ (reference sequence). V lost 4 bases, J lost 0 bases, and 10 bases lay in between. This CDR3 is built from 15 residues. The CDR3 loop reads CASSSTGSSGNTIYF. In DNA, the CDR3 is TGTGCCAGCAGCTCTACAGGGTCCTCTGGAAACACCATATATTTT. Together with reference TRBV7-9 and TRBJ1-3, the CDR3 gives the full variable domain: DTGVSQNPRHKITKRGQNVTFRCDPISEHNRLYWYRQTLGQGPEFLTYFQNEAQLEKSRLLSDRFSAERPKGSFSTLEIQRTEQGDSAMYLCASSSTGSSGNTIYFGEGSWLTVV.